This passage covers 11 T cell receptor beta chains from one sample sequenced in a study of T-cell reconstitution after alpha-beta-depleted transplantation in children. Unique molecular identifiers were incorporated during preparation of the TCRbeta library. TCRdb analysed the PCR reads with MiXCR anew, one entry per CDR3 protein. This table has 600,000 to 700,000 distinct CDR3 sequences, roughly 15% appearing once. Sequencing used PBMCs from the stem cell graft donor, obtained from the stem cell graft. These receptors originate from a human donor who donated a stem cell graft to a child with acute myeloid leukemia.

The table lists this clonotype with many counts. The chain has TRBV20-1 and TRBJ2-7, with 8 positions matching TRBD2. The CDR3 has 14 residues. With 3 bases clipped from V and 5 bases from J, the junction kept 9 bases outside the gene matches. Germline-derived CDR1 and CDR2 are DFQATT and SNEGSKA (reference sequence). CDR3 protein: CSAREPGLEHEQYF. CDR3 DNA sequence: TGCAGTGCTAGGGAACCGGGACTAGAACACGAGCAGTACTTC.

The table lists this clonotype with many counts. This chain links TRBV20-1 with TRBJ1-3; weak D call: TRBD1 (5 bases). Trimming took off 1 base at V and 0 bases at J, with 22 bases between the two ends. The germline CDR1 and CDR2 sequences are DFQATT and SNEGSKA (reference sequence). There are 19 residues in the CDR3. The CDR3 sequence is CSARGPLTARELSGNTIYF. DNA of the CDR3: TGCAGTGCTAGAGGTCCCCTGACGGCCAGGGAGCTCTCTGGAAACACCATATATTTT.

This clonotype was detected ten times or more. The CDR3 here is CASSLYESSNEQYV. DNA of the CDR3: TGTGCCAGCAGCTTATATGAATCGAGCAACGAGCAGTACGTC. V and J are TRBV7-6 and TRBJ2-7; no clear D. V lost 2 bases and J lost 5, with 13 bases in between. This CDR3 has 14 amino acids. CDR1 SGHVS and CDR2 FNYEAQ come from the germline V gene.

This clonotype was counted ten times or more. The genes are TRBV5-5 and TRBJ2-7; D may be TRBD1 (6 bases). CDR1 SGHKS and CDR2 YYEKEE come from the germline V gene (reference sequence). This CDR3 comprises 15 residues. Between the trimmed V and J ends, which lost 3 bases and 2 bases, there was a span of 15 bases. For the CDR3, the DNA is TGTGCCAGCAGCTATAGGACAGCTGTAACCTACGAGCAGTACTTC. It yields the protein CASSYRTAVTYEQYF.

Here the CDR3 DNA reads TGTGCCAGCAGCTTAGTGTCTAGCTCCCGTGATACGCAGTATTTT. Its protein product is CASSLVSSSRDTQYF. This chain uses TRBV7-2 with TRBJ2-3, with a tentative D call TRBD2 (5 bases). Germline V gene sequence: CDR1 SGHTA, CDR2 FQGNSA. The V end lost 1 base, the J end lost 6 bases, and 14 bases lay between the germline ends. This CDR3 contains 15 residues.

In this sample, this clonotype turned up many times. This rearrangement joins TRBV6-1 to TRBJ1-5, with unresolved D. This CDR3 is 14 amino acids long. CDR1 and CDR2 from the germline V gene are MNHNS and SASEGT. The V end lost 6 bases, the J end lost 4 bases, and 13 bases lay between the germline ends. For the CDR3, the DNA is TGTGCCAGCAGCGGAGGTCTGTCGAATCAGCCCCAGCATTTT. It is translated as CASSGGLSNQPQHF.

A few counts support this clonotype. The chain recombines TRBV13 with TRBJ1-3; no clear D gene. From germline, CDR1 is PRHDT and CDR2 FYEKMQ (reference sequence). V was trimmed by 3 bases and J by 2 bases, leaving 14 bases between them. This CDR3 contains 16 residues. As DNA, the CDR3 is TGTGCCAGCAGCTTCCCGGCGGGAAAAGCTGGAAACACCATATATTTT. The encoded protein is CASSFPAGKAGNTIYF.

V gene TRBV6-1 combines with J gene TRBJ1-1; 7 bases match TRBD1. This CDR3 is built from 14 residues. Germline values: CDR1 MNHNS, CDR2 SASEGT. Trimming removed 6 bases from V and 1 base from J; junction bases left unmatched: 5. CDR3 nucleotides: TGTGCCAGCAGGGGACAGTCCGCGAACACTGAAGCTTTCTTT. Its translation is CASRGQSANTEAFF.

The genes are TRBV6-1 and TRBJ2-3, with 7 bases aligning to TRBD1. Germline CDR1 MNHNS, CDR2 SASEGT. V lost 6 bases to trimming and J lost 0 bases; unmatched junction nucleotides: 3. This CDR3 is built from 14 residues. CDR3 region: CASSGTVSTDTQYF. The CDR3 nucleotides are TGTGCCAGCAGCGGGACAGTTAGCACAGATACGCAGTATTTT.

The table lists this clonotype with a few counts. CDR3 in DNA: TGTGCCAGCAGCCCCGGGAGGGTTAGTCAGGGCTACAATGAGCAGTTCTTC. It codes for CASSPGRVSQGYNEQFF. The gene calls are TRBV6-2 or TRBV6-3 and TRBJ2-1; 8 bases line up with TRBD2. The J segment lost 3 bases and the V segment lost 6 bases, leaving 13 bases of the junction unmatched. CDR3 length: 17 amino acids. Germline loops: CDR1 MNHEY, CDR2 SVGEGT.

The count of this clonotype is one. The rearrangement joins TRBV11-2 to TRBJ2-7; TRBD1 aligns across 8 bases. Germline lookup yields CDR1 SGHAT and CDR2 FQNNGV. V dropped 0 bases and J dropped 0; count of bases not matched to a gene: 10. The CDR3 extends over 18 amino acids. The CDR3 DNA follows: TGTGCCAGCAGCTTAGATGGACAGGGATTTCTGAGCTCCTACGAGCAGTACTTC. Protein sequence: CASSLDGQGFLSSYEQYF.